One TCR beta chain is described in this entry. The source of the sample is a study of blood T cell repertoires in COVID-19. Study at large: The United States, Italy and Spain supplied acute and convalescent COVID-19 samples.

All enrollees were roughly 18 to 90 years old and from under 25 US areas. Per the original data handling: Estimates of nucleated cell counts were drawn from the amplification of reference gene primers. The data were produced by immunoSEQ multiplex PCR, yet TCRdb's version contains in-frame clones alone and is incomplete. The DNA gave D and trimming, while V, J and clone size come from that table. Of 200,000 to 250,000 clones in the sample, around 90% were seen once. This CDR3 has 16 residues. Trimming stripped 4 bases from V and 5 bases from J, with 19 bases between. Germline CDR1 reads ENHRY; CDR2 reads SYGVKD.

The gene calls are TRBV10-3 and TRBJ2-3; D may be TRBD1 (7 bases). This sequence originates from a woman aged 25-40 years with acute COVID-19. Material for sequencing was PBMCs or T cells enriched from blood (not recorded which). The CDR3 protein is CAISGGGDSQVDTQYF. The CDR3 DNA follows: TGTGCCATCAGTGGAGGAGGGGACAGTCAAGTAGATACGCAGTATTTT.